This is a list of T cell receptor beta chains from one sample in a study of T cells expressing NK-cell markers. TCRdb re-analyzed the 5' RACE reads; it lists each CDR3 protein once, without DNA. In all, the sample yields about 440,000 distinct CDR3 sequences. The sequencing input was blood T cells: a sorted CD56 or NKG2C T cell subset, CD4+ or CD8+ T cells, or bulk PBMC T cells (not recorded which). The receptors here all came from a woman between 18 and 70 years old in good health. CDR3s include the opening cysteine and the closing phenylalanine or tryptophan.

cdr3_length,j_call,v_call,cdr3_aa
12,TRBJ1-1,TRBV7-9,CASSPEGVGAFF
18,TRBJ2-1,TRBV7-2,CASSLPRRGGYSYNEQFF
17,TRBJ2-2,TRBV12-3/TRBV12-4,CASSLAQTGVNTGELFF
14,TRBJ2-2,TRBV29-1,CSVLLRVNTGELFF
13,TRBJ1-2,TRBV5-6,CASSSQEGYGYTF
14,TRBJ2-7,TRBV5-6,CASSSRGRFYEQYF
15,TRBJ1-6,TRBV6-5,CASSYLQGDNSPLHF
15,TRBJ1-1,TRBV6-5,CASSYWAGGMVEAFF
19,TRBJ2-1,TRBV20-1,CSAIALGLAGGVLYNEQFF
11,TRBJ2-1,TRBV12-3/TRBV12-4,CASSLAAEQFF
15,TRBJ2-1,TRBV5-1,CASSLAGNSYNEQFF
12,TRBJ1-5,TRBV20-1,CSAREGEQPQHF
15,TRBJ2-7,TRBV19,CASSTSIASSYEQYF
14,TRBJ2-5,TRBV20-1,CSAKTGGRIETQYF
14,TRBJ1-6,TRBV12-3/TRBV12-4,CASRTGGFNSPLHF
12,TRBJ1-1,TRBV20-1,CSARMGGSEAFF
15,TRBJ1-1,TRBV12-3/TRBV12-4,CASSPSKKGNTEAFF
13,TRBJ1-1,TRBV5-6,CASSSSWGAEAFF
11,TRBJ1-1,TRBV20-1,CSGDDNTEAFF
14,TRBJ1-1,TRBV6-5,CASSSQGAGTEAFF
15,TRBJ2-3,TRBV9,CASSVGGLASDTQYF
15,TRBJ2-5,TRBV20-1,CSAREAGVAGETQYF
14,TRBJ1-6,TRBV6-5,CASSYSQGPSPLHF
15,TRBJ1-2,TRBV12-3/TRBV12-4,CASSDLTGGNYGYTF
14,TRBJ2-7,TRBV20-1,CSARDEASDYEQYF
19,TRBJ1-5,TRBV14,CASSPKTRDSLYSNQPQHF
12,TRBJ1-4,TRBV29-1,CSGGAGNEKLFF
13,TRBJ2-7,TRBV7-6,CASSLQGRAKQYF
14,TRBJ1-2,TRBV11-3,CASLLNRHGYGYTF
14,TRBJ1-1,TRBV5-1,CASSLVGGTGETFF
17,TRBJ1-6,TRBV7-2,CASSSPGTISYNSPLHF
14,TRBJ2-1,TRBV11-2,CASSRKESANGQFF
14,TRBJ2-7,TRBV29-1,CSVGTGGRTYEQYF
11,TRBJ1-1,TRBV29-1,CSVKQGPEAFF
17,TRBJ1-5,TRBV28,CASRVLGDGDSNQPQHF
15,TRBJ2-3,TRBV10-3,CAISEIRTFTDTQYF
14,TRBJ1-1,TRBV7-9,CASSLRWGDTEAFF
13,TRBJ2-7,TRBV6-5,CASSYSNLGEQYF
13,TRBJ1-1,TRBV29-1,CSASPGQNTEAFF
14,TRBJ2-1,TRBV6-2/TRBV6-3,CASIPGGLYNEQFF
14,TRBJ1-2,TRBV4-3,CASSQDSDNYGYTF
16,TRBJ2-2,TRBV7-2,CASSSGLAELKGELFF
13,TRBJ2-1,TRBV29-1,CSDGGTTNNEQFF